This T cell receptor (beta chain) was retrieved from a study of Tregs in tolerant kidney transplant recipients. Study-level points and caveats: Expanding Tregs on activated donor B cells appeared to best identify donor-specific TCRbeta clones. Biological reproducibility was not directly addressed, but technical replication error appeared minimal. Few patients were studied, so findings need validation in larger groups.

Recipients received nonmyeloablative bone marrow transplants from related graft donors, with transient mixed chimerism. Thawed PBMCs were FACS-sorted into unstimulated CD4+CD25+CD127- regulatory T cells, CD4+CD25- non-regulatory cells, CD4 and CD8 cells. The protocol was immunoSEQ multiplex PCR, while the TCRdb copy is restricted to in-frame clones and leaves out a portion. The sample spans around 33,000 clones; the ten largest clones claim 1.8%. Note on this clone: The antigen is undetermined. The read is 3 residues too short to cover the CDR3 end, so that end is filled in from the germline J gene.

CDR1 and CDR2 from the germline V gene are DFQATT and SNEGSKA (reference sequence). This CDR3 spans 15 amino acids. V was clipped by 0 bases and J by 4 bases, with 16 bases between them. The sample here was CD4+ T cells from blood (PBMCs), taken 24 months after the transplant. The chain recombines TRBV20-1 with TRBJ2-7, with D tentatively TRBD2 (6 bases). This clonotype was obtained from a human patient who received a combined kidney and bone marrow transplant. The graft donor may be the source of some T cells. The CDR3 bases that were read are TGCAGTGCTAGAGATCGTCGGGGGTCGGGGTACGAG. Residues: CSARDRRGSGYE. In full, the CDR3 reads CSARDRRGSGYEQYF.